Listed below are T cell receptor beta chains from one sample, sequenced in a study of shared clonotypes between healthy human individuals. The assay was immunoSEQ multiplex PCR, and TCRdb's table has in-frame clones only and misses some. The table includes about 680,000 clones, about three quarters detected once. The specimen was memory CD4+ T cells sorted from blood. These receptors were taken from a woman aged 30 to 39 in good health. Both conserved end residues are trimmed from each CDR3.

v_call cdr3_length cdr3_aa
TRBV25-1 15 ASSKQGSHSGANVLT
TRBV4-1 14 ASSQGSAPMNTEAF
TRBV28 15 ASSLWARDRGNNEQF
TRBV6-1 15 ASSERGSGRSKETQY
TRBV7-9 10 ASSFAGATWF
TRBV19 14 ASSPALGQENTEAF
TRBV7-8 11 ASSTRTARGEF
TRBV5-4 11 ASSRDRGEKLF
TRBV10-3 11 AISRAGQETQY
TRBV18 12 ASSPRSDKETQY
TRBV18 13 ASSPGTGDSSEAF
TRBV5-5 13 ASSLEAGGFDTQY
TRBV11-2 14 ASSQVTGFLNTEAF
TRBV19 11 ASSIGGQETQY
TRBV29-1 9 SVGLGYEQY
TRBV6-1 13 ASAGAGIGHGELF
TRBV28 13 ASSLIGTGVYGYT
TRBV7-6 13 ASSKGATSGNTIY
TRBV19 13 ASSSTGQGARGYT
TRBV19 10 ASSYKGQPQH
TRBV28 13 ASSSGGSGNEKLF
TRBV5-5 11 ASSFGGGTEAF
TRBV5-1 17 ASSPRPSMREWNSETQY
TRBV19 12 ASSIRQGSYGYT
TRBV28 13 ASSVSGASNQPQH
TRBV18 11 ASSPGRDQPQH
TRBV6-1 15 ASSESTGRRVNTEAF